This T cell receptor beta chain was captured by sequencing in a study of OX40 agonist ivuxolimab in advanced cancers. Turning to the study itself: Subjects had a mean age of about 65 years, with a range of about 23 to 79; less than 90% were male. About 44% of patients had received prior checkpoint inhibitor therapy. General study results and limits: Normalized expansion of T-cell clones was also low for some nonresponders.

This table comes from immunoSEQ multiplex PCR, and its TCRdb copy is limited to in-frame clones, with some not included. Of more than 35,000 clones listed, about 85% are singletons. The CDR3 covers 13 residues. Germline CDR1 SQVTM, CDR2 ANQGSEA. V dropped 7 bases and J dropped 4; count of bases not matched to a gene: 6. About this clone itself: Its antigen is still unknown.

This chain links TRBV29-1 with TRBJ2-1; 8 nucleotides agree with TRBD2. Sequenced here: CD4+ or CD8+ T cells sorted from blood, sampled in a trial of the OX40 agonist ivuxolimab. The clonotype was recovered from an adult with an advanced solid tumor such as melanoma, head and neck, liver or kidney cancer. Here the CDR3 DNA reads TGCAGCGCCGCCGAGCGGGAGTACAATGAGCAGTTCTTC. Translated, it gives CSAAEREYNEQFF.